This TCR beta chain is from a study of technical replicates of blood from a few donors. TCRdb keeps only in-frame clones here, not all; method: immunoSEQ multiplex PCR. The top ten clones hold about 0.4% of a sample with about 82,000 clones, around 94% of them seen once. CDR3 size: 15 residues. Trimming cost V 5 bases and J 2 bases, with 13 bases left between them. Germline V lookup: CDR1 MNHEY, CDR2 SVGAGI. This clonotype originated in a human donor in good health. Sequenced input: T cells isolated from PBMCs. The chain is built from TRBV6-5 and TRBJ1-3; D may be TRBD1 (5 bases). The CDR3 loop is CASSPYGRAGNTIYF. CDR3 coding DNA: TGTGCCAGCAGTCCCTATGGCAGGGCTGGAAACACCATATATTTT.